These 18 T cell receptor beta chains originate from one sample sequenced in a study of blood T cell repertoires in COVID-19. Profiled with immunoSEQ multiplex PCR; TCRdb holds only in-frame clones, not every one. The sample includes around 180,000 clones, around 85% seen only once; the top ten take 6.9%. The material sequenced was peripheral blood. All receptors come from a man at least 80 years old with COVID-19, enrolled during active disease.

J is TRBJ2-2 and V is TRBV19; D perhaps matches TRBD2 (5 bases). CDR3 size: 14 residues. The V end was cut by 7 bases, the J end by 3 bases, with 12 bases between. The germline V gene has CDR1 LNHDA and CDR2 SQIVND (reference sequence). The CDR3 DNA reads TGTGCCAGTAACCCGGGGTGGGACACCGGGGAGCTGTTTTTT. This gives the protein CASNPGWDTGELFF.

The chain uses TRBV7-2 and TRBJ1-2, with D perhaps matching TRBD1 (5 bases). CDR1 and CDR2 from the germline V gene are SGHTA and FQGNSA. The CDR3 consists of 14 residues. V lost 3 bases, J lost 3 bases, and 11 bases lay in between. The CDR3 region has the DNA TGTGCCAGCAGCTTGACAGCTTCCTACTATGGCTACACCTTC. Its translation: CASSLTASYYGYTF.

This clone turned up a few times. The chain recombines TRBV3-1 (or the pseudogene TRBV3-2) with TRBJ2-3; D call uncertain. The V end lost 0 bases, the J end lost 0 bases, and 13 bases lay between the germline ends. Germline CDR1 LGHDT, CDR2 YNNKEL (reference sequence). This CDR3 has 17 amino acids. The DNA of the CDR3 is TGTGCCAGCAGCCAAGAGACGCAGGCCCCTAGCACAGATACGCAGTATTTT. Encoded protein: CASSQETQAPSTDTQYF.

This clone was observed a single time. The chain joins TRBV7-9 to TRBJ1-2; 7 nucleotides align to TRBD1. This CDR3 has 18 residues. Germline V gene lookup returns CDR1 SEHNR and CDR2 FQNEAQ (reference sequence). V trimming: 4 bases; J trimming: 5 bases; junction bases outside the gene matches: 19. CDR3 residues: CASSSGLSQGTRGYGYTF. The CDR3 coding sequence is TGTGCCAGCAGCTCAGGTCTGTCACAGGGGACACGAGGATATGGCTACACCTTC.

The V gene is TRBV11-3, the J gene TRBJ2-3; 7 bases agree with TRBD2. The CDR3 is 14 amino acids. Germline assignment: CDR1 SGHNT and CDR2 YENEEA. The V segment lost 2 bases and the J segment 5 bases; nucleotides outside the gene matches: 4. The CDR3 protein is CASSLRTGGDTQYF. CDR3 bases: TGTGCCAGCAGCTTAAGGACGGGGGGAGATACGCAGTATTTT. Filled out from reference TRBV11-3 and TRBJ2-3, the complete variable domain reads EAGVVQSPRYKIIEKKQPVAFWCNPISGHNTLYWYLQNLGQGPELLIRYENEEAVDDSQLPKDRFSAERLKGVDSTLKIQPAELGDSAVYLCASSLRTGGDTQYFGPGTRLTVL.

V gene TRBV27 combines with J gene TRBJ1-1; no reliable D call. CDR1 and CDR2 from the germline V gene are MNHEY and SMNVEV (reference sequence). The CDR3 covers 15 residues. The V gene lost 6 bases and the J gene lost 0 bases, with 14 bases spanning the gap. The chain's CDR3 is CASRGGRAMNTEAFF. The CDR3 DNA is TGTGCCAGCAGGGGAGGCAGAGCCATGAACACTGAAGCTTTCTTT.

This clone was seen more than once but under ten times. The CDR3 region has the DNA TGCGCCAGCAGCGTAAAAGGACAAGATGAAAAACTGTTTTTT. It codes for CASSVKGQDEKLFF. This chain uses TRBV5-1 with TRBJ1-4; D perhaps matches TRBD1 (5 bases). This CDR3 is 14 amino acids long. In germline, CDR1 is SGHRS, CDR2 YFSETQ. The germline V and J ends were trimmed by 4 bases and 6 bases, with 13 bases remaining between them.

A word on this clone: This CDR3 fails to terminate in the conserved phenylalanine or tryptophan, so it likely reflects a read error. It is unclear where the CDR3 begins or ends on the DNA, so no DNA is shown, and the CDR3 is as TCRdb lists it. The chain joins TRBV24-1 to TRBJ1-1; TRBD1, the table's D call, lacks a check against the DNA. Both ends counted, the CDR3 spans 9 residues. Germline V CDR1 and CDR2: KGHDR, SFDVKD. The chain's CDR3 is CAAAGIKTS.

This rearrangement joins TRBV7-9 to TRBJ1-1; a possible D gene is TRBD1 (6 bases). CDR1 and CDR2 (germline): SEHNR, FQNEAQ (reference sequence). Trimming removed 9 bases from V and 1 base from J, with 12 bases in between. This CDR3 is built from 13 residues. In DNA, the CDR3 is TGTGCCAGTCAGGGAGGGGGGAACACTGAAGCTTTCTTT. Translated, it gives CASQGGGNTEAFF.

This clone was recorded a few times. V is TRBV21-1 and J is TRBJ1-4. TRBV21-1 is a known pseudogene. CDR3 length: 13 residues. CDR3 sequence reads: CAIKGGTNEKLFF. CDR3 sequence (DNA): TGTGCCATAAAAGGAGGTACTAATGAAAAACTGTTTTTT.

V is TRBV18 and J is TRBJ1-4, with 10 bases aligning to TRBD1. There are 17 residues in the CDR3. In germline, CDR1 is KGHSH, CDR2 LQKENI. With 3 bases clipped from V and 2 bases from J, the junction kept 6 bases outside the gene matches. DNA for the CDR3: TGTGCCAGCTCACCTTCGACAGGGGGCTTGACTAATGAAAAACTGTTTTTT. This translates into CASSPSTGGLTNEKLFF.

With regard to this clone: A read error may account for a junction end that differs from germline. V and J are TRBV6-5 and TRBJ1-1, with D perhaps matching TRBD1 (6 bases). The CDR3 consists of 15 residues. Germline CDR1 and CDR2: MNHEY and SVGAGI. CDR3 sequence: CASSYSQQGNAEAFF. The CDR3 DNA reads TGTGCCAGCAGTTACAGTCAGCAGGGGAACGCTGAAGCTTTCTTT.

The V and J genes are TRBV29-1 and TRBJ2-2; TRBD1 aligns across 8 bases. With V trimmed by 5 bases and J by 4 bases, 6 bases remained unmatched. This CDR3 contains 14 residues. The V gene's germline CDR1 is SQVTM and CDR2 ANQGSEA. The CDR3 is CSVLNRGVTGELFF. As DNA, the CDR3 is TGCAGCGTTCTCAACAGGGGGGTCACCGGGGAGCTGTTTTTT.

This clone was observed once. CDR3: CASSPSRTHTDGYTF. The CDR3 nucleotides read TGTGCCAGCTCACCTTCCCGAACTCATACGGATGGCTACACCTTC. This rearrangement joins TRBV18 to TRBJ1-2, with unresolved D. The CDR3 is 15 residues long. CDR1 is KGHSH, CDR2 LQKENI, per germline. V lost 3 bases and J lost 6, with 17 bases in between.

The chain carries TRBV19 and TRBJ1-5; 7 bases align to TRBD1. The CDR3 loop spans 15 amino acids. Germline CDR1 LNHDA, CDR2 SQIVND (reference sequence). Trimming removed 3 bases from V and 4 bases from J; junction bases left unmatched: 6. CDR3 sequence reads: CASSMRGPMNQPQHF. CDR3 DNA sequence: TGTGCCAGTAGTATGAGGGGGCCTATGAATCAGCCCCAGCATTTT.

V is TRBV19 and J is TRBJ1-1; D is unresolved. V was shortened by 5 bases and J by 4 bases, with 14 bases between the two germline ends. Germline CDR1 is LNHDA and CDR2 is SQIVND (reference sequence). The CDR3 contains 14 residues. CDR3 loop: CASSLQTVSTEAFF. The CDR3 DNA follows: TGTGCCAGTAGTCTACAGACGGTGAGCACTGAAGCTTTCTTT.

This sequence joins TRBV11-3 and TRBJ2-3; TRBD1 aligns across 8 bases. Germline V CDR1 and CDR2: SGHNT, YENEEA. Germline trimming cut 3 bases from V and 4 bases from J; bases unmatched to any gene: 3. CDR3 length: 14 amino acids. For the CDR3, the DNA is TGTGCCAGCAGCTTCGACAGGGGCGCAGATACGCAGTATTTT. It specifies CASSFDRGADTQYF.

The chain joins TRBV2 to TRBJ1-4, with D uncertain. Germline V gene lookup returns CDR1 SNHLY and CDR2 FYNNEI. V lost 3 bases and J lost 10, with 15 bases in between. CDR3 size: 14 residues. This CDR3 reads CASSENSLSGKLFF. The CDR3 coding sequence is TGTGCCAGCAGTGAGAACAGTCTCTCCGGAAAACTGTTTTTT.